Listed here are 7 T cell receptor beta chains from one sample, sequenced in a study of memory CD4+ T cells and cytomegalovirus serostatus. Single viable CD3+CD4+CD8-CD45RO+ cells were sorted as the memory CD4+ T cells. Data came from immunoSEQ multiplex PCR; TCRdb stores just in-frame clones and leaves some out. The sample includes roughly 39,000 clones, around 84% of them seen just once. Sequenced sample: memory CD4+ T cells from blood. The receptors shown here come from an adult in good health and CMV-seronegative.

This chain connects TRBV6-5 to TRBJ1-2; TRBD1 is a possible D gene (5 bases). The V end lost 2 bases, the J end lost 0 bases, and 13 bases lay between the germline ends. The CDR3 extends over 16 amino acids. Germline CDR1 and CDR2: MNHEY and SVGAGI. CDR3 amino acids: CASSYGGGGSNYGYTF. DNA of the CDR3: TGTGCCAGCAGTTACGGTGGGGGGGGATCTAACTATGGCTACACCTTC.

J is TRBJ2-3 and V is TRBV6-5; 9 bases agree with TRBD1. CDR3 length: 15 amino acids. The germline V gene encodes CDR1 MNHEY and CDR2 SVGAGI. V dropped 2 bases and J dropped 1; count of bases not matched to a gene: 1. The CDR3 protein is CASSYRTGGTDTQYF. CDR3 nucleotides: TGTGCCAGCAGTTACCGGACAGGGGGCACAGATACGCAGTATTTT.

The chain couples TRBV2 to TRBJ2-1; 8 bases map to TRBD1. The CDR3 is 16 amino acids. Germline CDR1 SNHLY, CDR2 FYNNEI. V lost 7 bases and J lost 3; bases outside the gene matches: 11. CDR3 amino acids: CASIPRGTGNYNEQFF. The CDR3 DNA reads as TGTGCCAGCATTCCCCGGGGGACAGGCAACTACAATGAGCAGTTCTTC. The full variable domain, with the rest looked up from reference TRBV2 and TRBJ2-1, is EPEVTQTPSHQVTQMGQEVILRCVPISNHLYFYWYRQILGQKVEFLVSFYNNEISEKSEIFDDQFSVERPDGSNFTLKIRSTKLEDSAMYFCASIPRGTGNYNEQFFGPGTRLTVL.

The gene calls are TRBV5-1 and TRBJ1-2; D is unclear. The CDR3 has 12 amino acids. V was shortened by 4 bases and J by 5 bases, with 9 bases between the two germline ends. In germline, CDR1 is SGHRS, CDR2 YFSETQ. The CDR3 here is CASSVDNYGYTF. CDR3 bases: TGCGCCAGCAGCGTCGACAATTATGGCTACACCTTC. Filled out from reference TRBV5-1 and TRBJ1-2, the complete variable domain reads KAGVTQTPRYLIKTRGQQVTLSCSPISGHRSVSWYQQTPGQGLQFLFEYFSETQRNKGNFPGRFSGRQFSNSRSEMNVSTLELGDSALYLCASSVDNYGYTFGSGTRLTVV.

The chain couples TRBV6-1 to TRBJ1-5; D is perhaps TRBD1 (6 bases). Trimming shortened V by 4 bases and J by 4 bases, and 11 bases separated the two germline ends. Germline loops: CDR1 MNHNS, CDR2 SASEGT. The CDR3 totals 14 residues. As DNA, the CDR3 is TGTGCCAGCAGTGGAGGGGGGCGAAATCAGCCCCAGCATTTT. The encoded protein is CASSGGGRNQPQHF.

V gene TRBV5-8 combines with J gene TRBJ1-6; TRBD1 matches at 10 bases. The germline CDR1 and CDR2 sequences are SGHTS and YDEGEE. The CDR3 consists of 12 residues. Germline trimming cut 7 bases from V and 8 bases from J; bases unmatched to any gene: 0. The CDR3 sequence is CASGQGDSPLHF. CDR3 DNA sequence: TGTGCCAGCGGACAGGGGGATTCACCCCTCCACTTT. Together with reference TRBV5-8 and TRBJ1-6, the CDR3 gives the full variable domain: EAGVTQSPTHLIKTRGQQATLRCSPISGHTSVYWYQQALGLGLQFLLWYDEGEERNRGNFPPRFSGRQFPNYSSELNVNALELEDSALYLCASGQGDSPLHFGNGTRLTVT.

The chain carries TRBV9 and TRBJ1-3, with D unresolved. V was trimmed by 0 bases and J by 8 bases, leaving 9 bases between them. Germline V gives CDR1 SGDLS, CDR2 YYNGEE. The CDR3 length is 13 residues. The CDR3 DNA reads as TGTGCCAGCAGCGTAGGCTCCGGGGACACCATATATTTT. Its protein is CASSVGSGDTIYF.